This T cell receptor beta chain was retrieved from a study of response to subunit inactivated influenza vaccine. The J segment lost 5 bases and the V segment lost 0 bases, leaving 9 bases of the junction unmatched. The CDR3 extends over 17 amino acids. Germline CDR1 SGHRS, CDR2 YFSETQ. TCRdb analysed the RT-PCR reads with MiXCR anew, one entry per CDR3 protein. This table holds 500,000 to 650,000 distinct CDR3 sequences, around 8% found once. Of note for this clonotype: The antigen remains undetermined.

Points from the study as a whole: It was the authors' suggestion that each seasonal influenza vaccination recruits few new T cells.

The rearrangement joins TRBV5-1 to TRBJ2-5, with 11 bases matching TRBD2. The TCR originated in a man aged 50 to 69 who received an inactivated influenza vaccine. The sample consisted of PBMCs from blood, taken around 2 years after vaccination. As DNA, the CDR3 is TGCGCCAGCAGCTTGGCCCAGCTAGCGGGGGGCCAGGAGACCCAGTACTTC. Its translation: CASSLAQLAGGQETQYF. Full variable domain (missing parts from reference TRBV5-1 and TRBJ2-5): KAGVTQTPRYLIKTRGQQVTLSCSPISGHRSVSWYQQTPGQGLQFLFEYFSETQRNKGNFPGRFSGRQFSNSRSEMNVSTLELGDSALYLCASSLAQLAGGQETQYFGPGTRLLVL.